These T cell receptor beta chains were read from a single sample in a study of shared clonotypes between healthy human individuals. Method: immunoSEQ multiplex PCR; TCRdb's copy keeps in-frame clones and lacks some. The table shows 2.5 million or so clones, with around 94% occurring only once. The sequencing input was naive CD4+ T cells sorted from blood. These TCRs come from a man younger than 35 in good health. The CDR3 runs from the conserved cysteine through the conserved F or W. Each record gives: D gene, clone size, J gene, V gene, CDR3 DNA, CDR3 protein. A D gene is named only where the DNA matches it firmly. A row's size may be missing; if present it is once, few, many or a size class.

>-|-|TRBJ2-5|TRBV6-5
TGTGCCAGCAGTTACTCGCAGGGGAACGGCGAGACCCAGTACTTC
CASSYSQGNGETQYF
>TRBD2|once|TRBJ2-7|TRBV6-5
TGTGCCAGCAGGCCCACTAGCGGGAGTAAATACGAGCAGTACTTC
CASRPTSGSKYEQYF
>TRBD2|-|TRBJ2-3|TRBV29-1
TGCAGCGTTGGTTCCAGCGGGGGGATCACAGATACGCAGTATTTT
CSVGSSGGITDTQYF
>TRBD2|-|TRBJ2-2|TRBV5-1
TGCGCCAGCAGCTTGCCGCTAGCGGGGGGACAGCTAACCGGGGAGCTGTTTTTT
CASSLPLAGGQLTGELFF
>-|once|TRBJ2-6|TRBV7-6
TGTGCCAGCAGCCCGTGGTCAGGGACTGGGGCCAACGTCCTGACTTTC
CASSPWSGTGANVLTF
>-|-|TRBJ1-1|TRBV5-6
TGTGCCAGCAGTTCAGGTACGGGGCGGCTTAGGAACACTGAAGCTTTCTTT
CASSSGTGRLRNTEAFF
>-|-|TRBJ1-4|TRBV30
TGTGCCTGGAGTCCCCCAGCGGAAAAACTGTTTTTT
CAWSPPAEKLFF
>-|once|TRBJ2-5|TRBV29-1
TGCAGCGTTGTCAGGGTTCAAGAGACCCAGTACTTC
CSVVRVQETQYF
>TRBD1|-|TRBJ1-2|TRBV2
TGTGCCAGCAGGGCCGGGACAGCCTATGGCTACACCTTC
CASRAGTAYGYTF
>-|-|TRBJ1-3|TRBV7-9
TGTGCCAGCAGCTTAGATAGGAACACCATATATTTT
CASSLDRNTIYF
>-|-|TRBJ2-6|TRBV5-4
TGTGCCAGCAGCCCCGGAGGCGCGCCCTCTGGGGCCAACGTCCTGACTTTC
CASSPGGAPSGANVLTF
>-|once|TRBJ2-7|TRBV25-1
TGTGCCAGCAGAGAACAGGGTATCTACGAGCAGTACTTC
CASREQGIYEQYF
>-|-|TRBJ2-7|TRBV6-5
TGTGCCAGCAGTTTCGCAGGCGAGCAGTACTTC
CASSFAGEQYF
>-|few|TRBJ2-7|TRBV2
TGTGCCAGCAGTGTGGAGGGCTACGAGCAGTACTTC
CASSVEGYEQYF
>TRBD2|-|TRBJ2-2|TRBV5-8
TGTGCCAGCAGCACCGGGACTAGCGCCCAAAACACCGGGGAGCTGTTTTTT
CASSTGTSAQNTGELFF
>TRBD2|-|TRBJ2-3|TRBV30
TGTGCCTGGACAGGACTAGCGGGGACTAGCACAGATACGCAGTATTTT
CAWTGLAGTSTDTQYF
>-|-|TRBJ2-6|TRBV5-4
TGTGCCAGCAGCCCCCCGGGCGTGACTCCTCCCCCTGGGGCCAACGTCCTGACTTTC
CASSPPGVTPPPGANVLTF
>-|-|TRBJ1-1|TRBV6-6
TGTGCCAGCAGTTACCCTACACTAGGGGCAGGCTATGAAGCTTTCTTT
CASSYPTLGAGYEAFF
>TRBD1|-|TRBJ1-4|TRBV30
TGTGCCTGGAGTGGTCCAGGGGGTTTCACACTGTTTTTT
CAWSGPGGFTLFF
>-|-|TRBJ1-6|TRBV6-5
TGTGCCAGCAGAGGACCCAATTCACCCCTCCACTTT
CASRGPNSPLHF
>-|-|TRBJ2-7|TRBV12-5
TGTGCTAGTGCCTGGAACTCCTACGAGCAGTACTTC
CASAWNSYEQYF
>TRBD1|-|TRBJ2-1|TRBV5-1
TGCGCCAGCAGCATCTCCGGGACAGGGGTCTACGGAGAGCAGTTCTTC
CASSISGTGVYGEQFF
>-|-|TRBJ1-5|TRBV19
TGTGCCAGTAGTATAGGCCTGGACAATCAGCCCCAGCATTTT
CASSIGLDNQPQHF
>-|-|TRBJ2-7|TRBV5-1
TGCGCCAGCAGCCCAACCGGGCCTACCTACGAGCAGTACTTC
CASSPTGPTYEQYF
>TRBD2|-|TRBJ2-1|TRBV6-6
TGTGCCCGCCAAAGGGAAGCGGGGGCGGTGGATGAGCAGTTCTTC
CARQREAGAVDEQFF
>TRBD1|-|TRBJ1-2|TRBV28
TGTGCCACCGGGACAGGGCACTATGGCTACACCTTC
CATGTGHYGYTF
>TRBD1|-|TRBJ2-3|TRBV11-2
TGTGCCAGCAGCAGAGGACAGGGGATCACAGATACGCAGTATTTT
CASSRGQGITDTQYF
>TRBD2|-|TRBJ2-7|TRBV7-3
TGTGCCAGCAGCCGGGGGGGAAGCCATTCCTACGAGCAGTACTTC
CASSRGGSHSYEQYF
>TRBD1|-|TRBJ1-3|TRBV6-5
TGTGCCAGCAGTTACGCGGCAGGGGGCACTGGAAACACCATATATTTT
CASSYAAGGTGNTIYF
>-|-|TRBJ1-4|TRBV18
TGTGCCAGCTCACCGTGGGGTAGGCTTGAAAAACTGTTTTTT
CASSPWGRLEKLFF
>-|-|TRBJ2-6|TRBV29-1
TGCAGCGTCAGCGGTGCGGGTTCCTCTGGGGCCAACGTCCTGACTTTC
CSVSGAGSSGANVLTF
>TRBD2|-|TRBJ2-2|TRBV7-2
TGTGCCAGCAGCGTTATAGCGGGGGGAAACACCGGGGAGCTGTTTTTT
CASSVIAGGNTGELFF
>-|-|TRBJ1-2|TRBV2
TGTGCCAGCAGTGCGTTCCAAAACTATGGCTACACCTTC
CASSAFQNYGYTF
>-|-|TRBJ1-4|TRBV9
TGTGCCAGCAGCGTAGGTTCAGGGACCGGTCCTAATGAAAAACTGTTTTTT
CASSVGSGTGPNEKLFF
>-|-|TRBJ2-2|TRBV5-1
TGCGCCAGCAGCTTGGAGAGGGGCGGCACCGGGGAGCTGTTTTTT
CASSLERGGTGELFF
>-|once|TRBJ1-6|TRBV5-4
TGTGCCAGCAGCTTTACGGGAGCTAATTCACCCCTCCACTTT
CASSFTGANSPLHF
>TRBD2|-|TRBJ2-7|TRBV5-6
TGTGCCAGCAGCTTGGGTGGACTAGCGGGAGGGCGTTACGAGCAGTACTTC
CASSLGGLAGGRYEQYF
>-|-|TRBJ2-7|TRBV7-9
TGTGCCAGCAGCTTAAGACGGTTGGGGGACTCCTACGAGCAGTACTTC
CASSLRRLGDSYEQYF
>-|-|TRBJ2-2|TRBV7-9
TGTGCCAGCAGCTTCGAAGGGGCGGTCGGGGAGCTGTTTTTT
CASSFEGAVGELFF
>TRBD1|-|TRBJ2-7|TRBV7-3
TGTGCCAGCAGCTTGGGAGCCGGGACAGGACCCTACGAGCAGTACTTC
CASSLGAGTGPYEQYF
>-|-|TRBJ2-1|TRBV6-5
TGTGCCAGCATATCCCTCCTCTACAATGAGCAGTTCTTC
CASISLLYNEQFF
>-|-|TRBJ2-1|TRBV7-2
TGTGCCAGCAGCTTAGCTCGGGACGGGTTTAGTGAGCAGTTCTTC
CASSLARDGFSEQFF
>-|-|TRBJ2-2|TRBV10-1
TGCGCCAGCAGTGAAGGAGTCACCGGGGAGCTGTTTTTT
CASSEGVTGELFF
>-|once|TRBJ1-1|TRBV5-1
TGCGCCAGCAGCCCTGGCAAGGCTGGGGGCACTGAGGCTTTCTTT
CASSPGKAGGTEAFF
>TRBD1|once|TRBJ2-7|TRBV6-1
TGTGCCAGCAGCCGGGACAGGGCGTTTGAGCAGTACTTC
CASSRDRAFEQYF
>-|once|TRBJ1-3|TRBV12-5
TGTGCTAGTGGTTTGGCCGGACGTCTATATTTT
CASGLAGRLYF
>-|-|TRBJ2-3|TRBV5-1
TGCGCCAGCGGGAGCGGGCTCGCGAGGACAGATACGCAGTATTTT
CASGSGLARTDTQYF
>TRBD2|-|TRBJ2-7|TRBV7-9
TGTGCCAGCAGCTTAGAGGGACTAGCTACCTACGAGCAGTACTTC
CASSLEGLATYEQYF
>-|-|TRBJ1-1|TRBV7-2
TGTGCCAGCAGCCAGGGCCCGGTGGCTGAAGCTTTCTTT
CASSQGPVAEAFF
>-|-|TRBJ1-1|TRBV9
TGTGCCAGCAGCGCGACGGGGAACACTGAAGCTTTCTTT
CASSATGNTEAFF
>TRBD2|-|TRBJ2-2|TRBV28
TGTGCCAGCAGTTTAGTAGCGGGAAAGCCCGGGGAGCTGTTTTTT
CASSLVAGKPGELFF
>-|-|TRBJ2-1|TRBV5-4
TGTGCCAGCAGCCCCGGGACCAGTCGTAGGGTCGTTAGGGTTCAATATGAGCAGTTCTTC
CASSPGTSRRVVRVQYEQFF
>-|-|TRBJ2-5|TRBV6-5
TGTGCCAGCAGCCCCCGGACCCATGAGACCCAGTACTTC
CASSPRTHETQYF
>-|-|TRBJ1-5|TRBV7-9
TGTGCCAGCAGCTTAAGCCCACATAGCAATCAGCCCCAGCATTTT
CASSLSPHSNQPQHF
>TRBD2|-|TRBJ2-7|TRBV5-5
TGTGCCAGCAGCTGGGGACTAGCGGGGCTCGAGCAGTACTTC
CASSWGLAGLEQYF
>-|-|TRBJ2-3|TRBV7-2
TGTGCCAGCAGTTCCCAGCCCACAGATACGCAGTATTTT
CASSSQPTDTQYF
>TRBD1|-|TRBJ2-7|TRBV5-4
TGTGCCAGCACCCTTCCCGGGACAGGGGCCGAGCAGTACTTC
CASTLPGTGAEQYF
>TRBD1|-|TRBJ1-3|TRBV5-6
TGTGCCAGCAGCTTGGGCAAGGACAGGGGAGACACCATATATTTT
CASSLGKDRGDTIYF
>TRBD1|-|TRBJ1-2|TRBV28
TGTGCCAGCAGTTTAAACAGGGGGTCCTATGGCTACACCTTC
CASSLNRGSYGYTF
>-|-|TRBJ1-1|TRBV7-9
TGTGCCAGCAGCTTAGTCCGGCCCATGAACACTGAAGCTTTCTTT
CASSLVRPMNTEAFF